The 5 T cell receptor beta chains in this list originate from one sample, sequenced in a study of response to subunit inactivated influenza vaccine. TCRdb used MiXCR to reprocess the RT-PCR reads, holding one entry per CDR3 protein. Seen here are around 790,000 distinct CDR3 sequences, approximately 21% observed once, and the top ten hold about a tenth. This material consisted of PBMCs from blood, taken around 5 days after vaccination. The receptor set was obtained from a man aged 50-60 years who received an inactivated influenza vaccine.

This clonotype has more than one count but fewer than ten. The rearrangement joins TRBV4-1 to TRBJ2-1; 13 bases are a match to TRBD2. The germline gives CDR1 MGHRA, CDR2 YSYEKL. This CDR3 is built from 15 residues. V lost 1 base and J lost 8; bases outside the gene matches: 2. CDR3 nucleotide sequence: TGCGCCAGCAGCCAAGGGACTAGCGGGGGCGATGAGCAGTTCTTC. Protein product: CASSQGTSGGDEQFF.

This clonotype was observed a few times. The chain is built from TRBV18 and TRBJ1-4; D may be TRBD1 (5 bases). V was clipped by 4 bases and J by 5 bases, with 11 bases between them. Looked up from germline, CDR1 is KGHSH and CDR2 is LQKENI. The CDR3 loop spans 14 amino acids. The DNA for the CDR3 is TGTGCCAGCTCACTAGGCGCAGGGAATGAAAAACTGTTTTTT. Amino acid sequence: CASSLGAGNEKLFF.

The chain links TRBV5-1 to TRBJ2-3, with 11 positions matching TRBD1. Germline lookup yields CDR1 SGHRS and CDR2 YFSETQ. J was trimmed by 1 base and V by 6 bases; bases with no gene match: 7. This CDR3 is built from 16 residues. For the CDR3, the DNA is TGCGCCAGCACCCCCGGGACAGGGGGGCGCACAGATACGCAGTATTTT. Its translation is CASTPGTGGRTDTQYF.

A remark on this clonotype: The junction does not match germline at one end; this may be a read error. V is TRBV15 and J is TRBJ2-3; TRBD1 agrees at 10 bases. CDR1 is LNHNV, CDR2 YYDKDF, per germline (reference sequence). The CDR3 has 14 amino acids. CDR3 bases: TGTGTCACCACCAGGACAGGGGGGACAGATACGCAGTATTTT. This codes for CVTTRTGGTDTQYF.

The genes are TRBV20-1 and TRBJ2-3, with TRBD2 as a possible D gene (6 bases). Germline CDR1 is DFQATT and CDR2 is SNEGSKA (reference sequence). The CDR3 has 14 amino acids. Trimming shortened V by 6 bases and J by 6 bases, and 19 bases separated the two germline ends. The CDR3 nucleotides are TGCAGTGCGCGCGGGACCACGAATCTGGATACGCAGTATTTT. This sequence encodes CSARGTTNLDTQYF.